This T cell receptor (beta chain) was found in a study of PD-L1 blockade in urothelial cancer (dated by TCRdb to about 2017). About the investigation overall: Therapy was started in the mid-2010s for all patients, and atezolizumab 1,200 mg was administered intravenously every 3 weeks. About 90% of the roughly 29 patients were males with bladder-origin urothelial cancer, and about 65% of the roughly 30 reported a prior smoking history. Patients had an ECOG performance status of 0 or 1 and had received between 0 and 3 prior chemotherapy regimens. Blood samples were analyzed at two time points: 3 weeks after treatment start (second dose) and 6 weeks after treatment start. Blood samples gave a median of roughly 150,000 T cells and approximately 80,000 unique TCRs, with a median clonality of 0.080. An exploratory multi-omic analysis was conducted of the somatic, immune and clinical correlates of response to PD-L1 blockade with atezolizumab in urothelial cancer. Pretreatment tumor samples, along with matched peripheral blood collected serially before and after atezolizumab treatment, underwent TCR sequencing. Durable clinical benefit was defined as a progression-free survival longer than 6 months, and TCR features were additionally tested against progression-free survival and overall survival. In the same patients, whole exome sequencing and RNA sequencing of pretreatment tumors were performed in addition to TCR sequencing. Durable clinical benefit was achieved by nine patients and was not achieved by 20 patients. Twenty-nine patients had pretreatment blood TCR-seq, around 24 had at least one posttreatment blood collection, and around 24 had tumor TCR-seq.

Taken from the germline V gene (reference sequence), the CDR1 and CDR2 loops are LNHDA and SQIVND. V lost 3 bases and J lost 0 bases; the stretch between them is 5 bases long. Its CDR3 holds 13 amino acids, cysteine through phenylalanine. Just CDR3 DNA is preserved here, 39 bases in frame from base 1. Each PCR received spiked-in synthetic TCR analog templates so that absolute template abundance could be estimated from read counts. The immunoSEQ assay used bias-controlled V and J gene primers to amplify TCRbeta CDR3 regions from genomic DNA. Sequencing of rearranged TCRbeta segments was performed at approximately 20X coverage. Concerning the study's data processing: Sequencing errors were corrected by clustering and CDR3s were annotated against IMGT to assign V, D and J genes. Downstream analyses used only productive TCRbeta rearrangements, leaving out any out-of-frame or stop-codon sequences. Clonality was calculated as one minus the Shannon entropy normalized by the log of the number of unique productive sequences. Clones differing between time points or between blood and tumor were identified by Fisher's exact test with Benjamini-Hochberg correction at adjusted p below 0.01. TCRdb's version of the immuneACCESS table is confined to in-frame rearrangements and falls short of the full clone set. An unresolved V gene accounts for under half of the shortfall where checked; the remainder is of unknown origin. Clonal size and the V and J genes are those of that table, whereas D and trimming came from the DNA. In this sample the table shows some 42,000 clones, roughly four fifths of which occur a single time. Approximately 2.9% of the sample is held by the ten biggest clonotypes.

The full study reports these points: Greater expansion of tumor-associated TCR clones in peripheral blood 3 weeks after the start of treatment was observed in patients with durable benefit (n ≈ 22, p = 0.022). Small sample size (n of about 30) and many exploratory analyses mean the results are intended to be hypothesis-generating. A pretreatment peripheral blood TCR clonality below the median was linked to improved progression-free and overall survival.

As concerns this clone: There is no known antigen for this receptor. It has no much larger one-base neighbor in the sample; base qualities were not kept.

A total of roughly 31 patients with locally advanced or metastatic urothelial carcinoma, treated at Memorial Sloan Kettering on a trial protocol, made up the cohort. Peripheral blood mononuclear cells were collected pretreatment and during treatment, with between 1 and 8 total time points obtained per patient. The Qiagen DNeasy Blood extraction kit was used to purify genomic DNA from total PBMCs and tumor samples. Collected pretreatment and during treatment, PBMCs were isolated and stored as previously described. The rearranged segments are TRBV19 and TRBJ1-1, with no reliable assignment of the D segment. The receptor was isolated from a man aged 65 to 79 with urothelial cancer. The source material was PBMCs, sampled around atezolizumab (anti-PD-L1) treatment. The CDR3 region: CASSISVNTEAFF. The DNA sequence is as follows: TGTGCCAGTAGTATTTCGGTGAACACTGAAGCTTTCTTT.